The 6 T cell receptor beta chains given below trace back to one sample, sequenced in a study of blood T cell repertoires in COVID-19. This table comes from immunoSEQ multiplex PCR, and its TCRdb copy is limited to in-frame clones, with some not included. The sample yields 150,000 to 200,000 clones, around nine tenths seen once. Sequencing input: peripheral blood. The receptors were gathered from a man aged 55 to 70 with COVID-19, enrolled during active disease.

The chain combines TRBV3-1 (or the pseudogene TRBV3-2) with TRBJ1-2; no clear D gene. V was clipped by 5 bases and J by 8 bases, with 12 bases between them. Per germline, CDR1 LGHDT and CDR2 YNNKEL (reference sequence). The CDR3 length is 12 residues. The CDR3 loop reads CASSEGGWGYTF. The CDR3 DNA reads TGTGCCAGCAGCGAGGGAGGGTGGGGCTACACCTTC.

CDR3 DNA: TGCGCCAGCGCGGCGGGGTCCACCAGGAATGAGCAGTTCTTC. It codes for CASAAGSTRNEQFF. V usage is TRBV5-1 and J usage is TRBJ2-1; possible D gene TRBD2, 6 bases. With 7 bases removed from V and 7 bases from J, the gap between germline ends came to 18 bases. The CDR3 runs to 14 residues. CDR1 is SGHRS and CDR2 is YFSETQ in the germline V gene.

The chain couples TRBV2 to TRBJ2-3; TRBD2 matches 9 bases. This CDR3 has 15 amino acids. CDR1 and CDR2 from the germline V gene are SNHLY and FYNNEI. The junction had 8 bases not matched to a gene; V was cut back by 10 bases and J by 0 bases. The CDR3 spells CATVKRGVSTDTQYF. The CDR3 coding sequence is TGTGCCACCGTTAAGCGGGGGGTTAGCACAGATACGCAGTATTTT.

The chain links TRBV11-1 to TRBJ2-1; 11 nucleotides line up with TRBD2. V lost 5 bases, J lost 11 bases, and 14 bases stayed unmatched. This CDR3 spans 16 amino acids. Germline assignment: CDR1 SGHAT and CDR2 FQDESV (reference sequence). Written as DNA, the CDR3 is TGTGCCAGCAGCCCGGGGACTAGCGGACCAGCGGGGAAGCAGTTCTTC. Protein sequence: CASSPGTSGPAGKQFF.

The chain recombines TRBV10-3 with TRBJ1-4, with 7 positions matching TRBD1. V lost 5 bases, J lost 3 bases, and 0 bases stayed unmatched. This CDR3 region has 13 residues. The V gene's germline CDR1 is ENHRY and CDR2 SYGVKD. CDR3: CAISQGANEKLFF. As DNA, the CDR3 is TGTGCCATCAGTCAGGGGGCTAATGAAAAACTGTTTTTT.

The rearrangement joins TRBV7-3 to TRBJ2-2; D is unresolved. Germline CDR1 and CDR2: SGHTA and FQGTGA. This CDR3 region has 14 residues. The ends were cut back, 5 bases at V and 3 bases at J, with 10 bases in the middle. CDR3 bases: TGTGCCAGCAGCGCCTTCCGGGACACCGGGGAGCTGTTTTTT. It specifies CASSAFRDTGELFF.